The entry below gives a single TCR beta chain sequence along with its context. What it binds is unknown. The data belong to a study of chemoradiotherapy in HPV16-positive cancers. Overall study context: Functional T-cell assays on a couple of HPV16-positive patients' cells defined candidate HPV-specific clones and common TCR motifs. The study's findings and limits: Non-HPV-specific T cells did not expand in tumors during treatment, whereas candidate HPV-specific clones and E7-related motifs did.

The method was immunoSEQ multiplex PCR; TCRdb's version includes in-frame clones alone and lacks a portion of them. The sample yields about 27,000 clones, 93% seen once. The ends were cut back, 2 bases at V and 8 bases at J, with 10 bases in the middle. Looked up from germline, CDR1 is MGHRA and CDR2 is YSYEKL. The CDR3 spans 14 residues. Repertoires were sampled repeatedly during chemoradiotherapy. The sample was blood, taken from a patient who underwent chemoradiotherapy. The J gene is TRBJ1-6, the V gene TRBV4-1, with unresolved D. The TCR originated in a human donor with HPV-associated anogenital cancer. CDR3 sequence reads: CASSQRGVDSPLHF. Written as DNA, the CDR3 is TGCGCCAGCAGCCAACGGGGAGTGGATTCACCCCTCCACTTT.